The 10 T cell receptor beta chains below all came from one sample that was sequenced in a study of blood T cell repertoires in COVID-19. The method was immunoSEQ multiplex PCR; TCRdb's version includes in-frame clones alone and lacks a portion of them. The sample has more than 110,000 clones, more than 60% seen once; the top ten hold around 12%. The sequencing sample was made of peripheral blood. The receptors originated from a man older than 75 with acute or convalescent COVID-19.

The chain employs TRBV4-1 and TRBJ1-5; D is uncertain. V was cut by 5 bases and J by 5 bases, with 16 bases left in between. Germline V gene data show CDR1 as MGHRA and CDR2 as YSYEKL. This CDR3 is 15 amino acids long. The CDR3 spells CASSFARSRDQPQHF. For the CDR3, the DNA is TGCGCCAGCAGCTTCGCGAGGAGTCGGGATCAGCCCCAGCATTTT.

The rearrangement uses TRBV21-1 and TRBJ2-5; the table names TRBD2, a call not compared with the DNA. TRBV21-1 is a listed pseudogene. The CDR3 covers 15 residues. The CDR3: CASSPCETVSETQYF. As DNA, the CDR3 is TGTGCCAGCAGCCCCTGTGAAACTGTGTCGGAGACCCAGTACTTC.

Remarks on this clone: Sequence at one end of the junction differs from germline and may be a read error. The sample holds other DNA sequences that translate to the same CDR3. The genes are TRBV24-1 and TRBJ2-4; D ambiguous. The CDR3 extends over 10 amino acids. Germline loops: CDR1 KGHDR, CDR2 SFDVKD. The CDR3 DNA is TGTGCCACTAGTGACCCACGGCAGTACTTC. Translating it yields CATSDPRQYF.

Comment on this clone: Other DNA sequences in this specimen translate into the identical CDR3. CDR3 nucleotides: TGTGCCAGCAGCTTACGACAGGCGAACACCGGGGAGCTGTTTTTT. This codes for CASSLRQANTGELFF. V usage is TRBV11-1 and J usage is TRBJ2-2, with D tentatively TRBD1 (6 bases). The CDR3 spans 15 residues. V lost 2 bases, J lost 0 bases, and 7 bases lay in between. Germline CDR1 SGHAT, CDR2 FQDESV (reference sequence).

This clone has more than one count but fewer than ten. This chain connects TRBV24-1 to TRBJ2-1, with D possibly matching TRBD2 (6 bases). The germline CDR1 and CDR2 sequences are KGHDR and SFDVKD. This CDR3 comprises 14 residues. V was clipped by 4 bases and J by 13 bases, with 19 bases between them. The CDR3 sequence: CATSDLRDFGGQFF. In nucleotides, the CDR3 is TGTGCCACCAGTGACCTGAGGGACTTCGGGGGACAGTTCTTC.

CDR3 DNA sequence: TGCAGCGTTGGGACACAGAACACCGGGGAGCTGTTTTTT. Translation: CSVGTQNTGELFF. The rearrangement links TRBV29-1 to TRBJ2-2, with a possible D match to TRBD1 (5 bases). Germline assignment: CDR1 SQVTM and CDR2 ANQGSEA. The CDR3 is 13 residues long. The V end was cut by 4 bases, the J end by 1 base, with 7 bases between.

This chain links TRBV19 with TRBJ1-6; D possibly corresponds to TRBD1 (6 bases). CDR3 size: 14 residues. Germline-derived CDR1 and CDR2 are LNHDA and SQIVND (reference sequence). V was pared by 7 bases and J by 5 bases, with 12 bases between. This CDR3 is CASTRTDDNSPLHF. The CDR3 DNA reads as TGTGCCAGTACCAGGACAGATGATAATTCACCCCTCCACTTT.

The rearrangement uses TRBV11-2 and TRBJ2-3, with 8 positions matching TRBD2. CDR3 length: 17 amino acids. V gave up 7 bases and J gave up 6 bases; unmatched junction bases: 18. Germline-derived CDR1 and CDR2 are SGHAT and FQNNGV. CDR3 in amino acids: CASTYRLSGGPADTQYF. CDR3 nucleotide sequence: TGTGCCAGCACCTATCGCCTCTCGGGGGGGCCGGCCGATACGCAGTATTTT.

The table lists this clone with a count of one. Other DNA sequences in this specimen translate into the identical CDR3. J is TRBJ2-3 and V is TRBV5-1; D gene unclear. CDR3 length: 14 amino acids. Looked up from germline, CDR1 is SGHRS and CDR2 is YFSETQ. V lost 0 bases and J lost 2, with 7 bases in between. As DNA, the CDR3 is TGCGCCAGCAGCTTGGACAGTTCCACAGATACGCAGTATTTT. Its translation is CASSLDSSTDTQYF.

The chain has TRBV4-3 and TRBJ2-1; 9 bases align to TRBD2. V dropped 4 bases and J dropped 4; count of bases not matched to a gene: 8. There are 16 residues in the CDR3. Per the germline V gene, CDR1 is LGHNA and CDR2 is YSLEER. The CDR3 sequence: CASSPRLAGIYNEQFF. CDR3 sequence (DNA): TGCGCCAGCAGCCCCCGGCTAGCGGGGATTTACAATGAGCAGTTCTTC.